Listed below are T cell receptor beta chains from one sample, sequenced in a study of Graves' ophthalmopathy and Graves' hyperthyroidism. TCRdb re-called the multiplex PCR reads through MiXCR, storing one row per CDR3 protein. This table has 200,000 to 250,000 distinct CDR3 sequences, 20% to 25% appearing once. Sequenced input: peripheral blood. Receptors were obtained from a woman between 50 and 59 years old with Graves' ophthalmopathy. Both conserved end residues are part of each CDR3. Each record gives: CDR3 DNA, CDR3 protein, J gene, V gene, clone size, D gene. A D gene is named only where the DNA matches it firmly. Part of the rows lack a size; the others show once, few, many or a class for expanded clones.

TGTGCCAGCAGTTTAAGGGTAACTGAAGCTTTCTTT	CASSLRVTEAFF	TRBJ1-1	TRBV12-3/TRBV12-4	many	NA
TGTGCCAGCGCTCGCGGAGCCTCCTACGAGCAGTACTTC	CASARGASYEQYF	TRBJ2-7	TRBV6-5	many	NA
TGTGCCAGTAGTATAGATGGGGGCAGAGTCTACGAGCAGTACTTC	CASSIDGGRVYEQYF	TRBJ2-7	TRBV19	many	NA
TGTGCCAGCAGCTTTAACCCGGGGATGAACACTGAAGCTTTCTTT	CASSFNPGMNTEAFF	TRBJ1-1	TRBV7-3	many	NA
TGCAGTGCCAGTTCCGGGACTCCAGGAGGAGAGACCCAGTACTTC	CSASSGTPGGETQYF	TRBJ2-5	TRBV20-1	many	NA
TGCGCCAGCAGCCAAGCGGGCGAAGGGAGGTTGTATGGCTACACCTTC	CASSQAGEGRLYGYTF	TRBJ1-2	TRBV4-1	NA	NA
TGCAGTGCTGCAAAGCCCGGGGCAGCCGCTAACTATGGCTACACCTTC	CSAAKPGAAANYGYTF	TRBJ1-2	TRBV20-1	many	NA
TGCGCCAGCAGCTTTTTAAGCCAGGGGGTCGGAGAGACCCAGTACTTC	CASSFLSQGVGETQYF	TRBJ2-5	TRBV5-1	few	TRBD1
TGCAGTGCTAGGGGGACTAGCGACTACGAGCAGTACTTT	CSARGTSDYEQYF	TRBJ2-7	TRBV20-1	NA	TRBD2
TGTGCCAGCGGGGCCAATCAGCCCCAGCATTTT	CASGANQPQHF	TRBJ1-5	TRBV12-3/TRBV12-4	NA	NA
TGTGCCAGCAGCGGCCGGGACAGGGAAGGTTCACCCCTCCACTTT	CASSGRDREGSPLHF	TRBJ1-6	TRBV6-2/TRBV6-3	NA	TRBD1
TGTGCCAGCAGCCCGCTGCGGGGGAGAGACACTGAAGCTTTCTTT	CASSPLRGRDTEAFF	TRBJ1-1	TRBV14	many	NA
TGTGCCAGCAGGGTGAACCGGGACTCACAAGAGACCCAGTACTTC	CASRVNRDSQETQYF	TRBJ2-5	TRBV12-3/TRBV12-4	many	NA
TGTGCCTGGAGCCGGACAGGCTATTCCGAGCAGTACTTC	CAWSRTGYSEQYF	TRBJ2-7	TRBV30	many	TRBD1
TGTGCCTGGACCGCGGTCGGCTATGGCTACACCTTC	CAWTAVGYGYTF	TRBJ1-2	TRBV30	many	NA
TGTGCCACCAGTGAGGATACAGGGACAGCACTATCCTACGAGCAGTACTTC	CATSEDTGTALSYEQYF	TRBJ2-7	TRBV24-1	many	TRBD1